The 24 T cell receptor beta chains reported below all come from one sample, sequenced in a study of T-cell memory formation after mild COVID-19. TCRdb re-derived calls from the 5' RACE reads in MiXCR, one entry per CDR3 protein. This sample yields 400,000 to 500,000 distinct CDR3 sequences, of which 20% to 25% are seen a single time; around 8.8% belongs to the top ten. The sample taken for sequencing was PBMCs or a T cell subset sorted from them (not recorded which). All receptors derive from an adult woman who had mild COVID-19 (a few samples of this study predate the infection). Cell type and time point are not known.

The rearrangement links TRBV12-3 or TRBV12-4 to TRBJ2-2; no firm D call. With 8 bases removed from V and 0 bases from J, the gap between germline ends came to 7 bases. The length of the CDR3 is 13 residues. The DNA for the CDR3 is TGTGCCAGCGCGGATACGAACACCGGGGAGCTGTTTTTT. Residues: CASADTNTGELFF.

The CDR3, as DNA: TGTGCCAGCAGTCCGGTGAAGGGAGGGTACGTCTTTAACATGAACACTGAAGCTTTCTTT. It yields the protein CASSPVKGGYVFNMNTEAFF. The V and J genes are TRBV28 and TRBJ1-1; no firm D call. Trimming shortened V by 5 bases and J by 0 bases, and 28 bases separated the two germline ends. This CDR3 is built from 20 residues. Germline V CDR1 and CDR2: MDHEN, SYDVKM.

The chain is built from TRBV6-2 or TRBV6-3 and TRBJ2-1; D possibly corresponds to TRBD1 (5 bases). CDR1 is MNHEY and CDR2 is SVGEGT in the germline V gene. V lost 7 bases, J lost 6 bases, and 16 bases lay in between. The length of the CDR3 is 14 residues. CDR3 coding DNA: TGTGCCAGCAAGCAGGGCCCAGGTAGCAATGAGCAGTTCTTC. It translates to CASKQGPGSNEQFF.

This clonotype appeared a few times. This sequence joins TRBV7-2 and TRBJ2-3; TRBD1 matches 11 bases. Germline V lookup: CDR1 SGHTA, CDR2 FQGNSA. V lost 5 bases, J lost 5 bases, and 3 bases stayed unmatched. This CDR3 has 14 residues. As DNA, the CDR3 is TGTGCCAGCAGCCCCGGGACAGGGGGAGATACGCAGTATTTT. Residues: CASSPGTGGDTQYF.

This chain joins TRBV6-1 and TRBJ2-7; D ambiguous. V lost 0 bases and J lost 2, with 8 bases in between. Germline CDR1 and CDR2: MNHNS and SASEGT. CDR3 length equals 14 residues. The CDR3 nucleotides are TGTGCCAGCAGTGAAGCGGGGTGGACCTACGAGCAGTACTTC. This sequence encodes CASSEAGWTYEQYF.

The J gene is TRBJ2-5, the V gene TRBV29-1; 7 positions agree with TRBD2. The trim removed 2 bases at V and 1 base at J, leaving 4 bases unmatched. The CDR3 length is 14 residues. Germline V gene data show CDR1 as SQVTM and CDR2 as ANQGSEA. CDR3 sequence: CSVEWRLAQETQYF. The CDR3 DNA sequence: TGCAGCGTTGAATGGCGACTAGCCCAAGAGACCCAGTACTTC.

This clonotype was found a few times. The chain employs TRBV29-1 and TRBJ2-1, with 7 bases that match TRBD2. Germline loops: CDR1 SQVTM, CDR2 ANQGSEA. The CDR3 has 11 amino acids. J was trimmed by 4 bases and V by 8 bases; bases with no gene match: 2. The CDR3 is CSLAEYNEQFF. The CDR3 DNA is TGCAGCCTAGCGGAGTACAATGAGCAGTTCTTC.

The chain is built from TRBV3-1 and TRBJ2-5; D ambiguous. There are 13 residues in the CDR3. V was shortened by 4 bases and J by 0 bases, with 6 bases between the two germline ends. Per germline, CDR1 LGHDT and CDR2 YNNKEL (reference sequence). DNA for the CDR3: TGTGCCAGCAGCCTTTTGTACCAAGAGACCCAGTACTTC. Translated: CASSLLYQETQYF.

This clonotype was seen more than once but under ten times. The genes are TRBV5-1 and TRBJ2-2, with D possibly TRBD2 on 6 matching bases. Germline V gene sequence: CDR1 SGHRS, CDR2 YFSETQ. The CDR3 has 16 amino acids. The V gene lost 3 bases and the J gene lost 1 base, with 13 bases spanning the gap. The CDR3 loop is CASSSRDSGNTGELFF. CDR3 DNA sequence: TGCGCCAGCAGCTCCCGGGACTCCGGGAACACCGGGGAGCTGTTTTTT.

V and J are TRBV4-3 and TRBJ2-1; a weak D match, TRBD2 (6 bases). CDR1 LGHNA and CDR2 YSLEER come from the germline V gene. This CDR3 has 21 amino acids. Trimming removed 0 bases from V and 4 bases from J, with 28 bases in between. The CDR3 loop is CASSQDGPAGYGRGIYNEQFF. The CDR3 coding sequence is TGCGCCAGCAGCCAAGATGGTCCAGCGGGTTACGGTAGAGGGATTTACAATGAGCAGTTCTTC.

This clonotype has at least ten counts. V gene TRBV5-5 combines with J gene TRBJ2-3; D may be TRBD1 (5 bases). Germline CDR1 and CDR2: SGHKS and YYEKEE (reference sequence). This CDR3 has 14 amino acids. The V end lost 2 bases, the J end lost 1 base, and 8 bases lay between the germline ends. The CDR3 DNA reads as TGTGCCAGCAGCTTACAACAGGGCACAGATACGCAGTATTTT. This gives the protein CASSLQQGTDTQYF.

This clonotype was counted ten times or more. This chain joins TRBV5-1 and TRBJ2-1, with TRBD2 matching 13 bases. The CDR3 runs to 19 residues. From germline, CDR1 is SGHRS and CDR2 YFSETQ. The V and J ends lost 3 bases and 9 bases, in that order; junction bases with no gene match: 18. The CDR3 coding sequence is TGCGCCAGCAGCTCCGGGACTAGCGGGAACCCCCGACTTGGTAGTGAGCAGTTCTTC. Encoded protein: CASSSGTSGNPRLGSEQFF.

This clonotype showed up just a few times. The V and J genes are TRBV27 and TRBJ2-1, with unresolved D. V lost 3 bases and J lost 8, with 17 bases in between. The V gene's germline CDR1 is MNHEY and CDR2 SMNVEV (reference sequence). The CDR3 loop spans 15 amino acids. In nucleotides, the CDR3 is TGTGCCAGCAGTTTCGTAGGAACTCGCGGTGATGAGCAGTTCTTC. This codes for CASSFVGTRGDEQFF.

This clonotype appeared a few times. CDR3 region: CASSREAGPDTQYF. CDR3 sequence (DNA): TGTGCCAGCTCCAGGGAGGCGGGACCAGATACGCAGTATTTT. This sequence joins TRBV18 and TRBJ2-3; D might be TRBD2 (6 bases). From germline, CDR1 is KGHSH and CDR2 LQKENI. V was pared by 6 bases and J by 4 bases, with 14 bases between. This CDR3 has 14 amino acids.

In its sample, this clonotype was seen a few times. The chain carries TRBV9 and TRBJ2-7; TRBD2 agrees at 13 bases. The germline V gene encodes CDR1 SGDLS and CDR2 YYNGEE. V shed 4 bases and J 7 bases; nucleotides not matched to a gene: 11. The CDR3 is made up of 16 amino acids. CDR3 sequence (DNA): TGTGCCAGCAGCAGGGGACTAGCGGGGTTGAATCAGGAGCAGTACTTC. Translating it yields CASSRGLAGLNQEQYF.

The chain combines TRBV6-2 or TRBV6-3 with TRBJ2-3, with D perhaps matching TRBD2 (5 bases). V lost 2 bases and J 5 bases, leaving 17 bases between the germline ends. CDR1 is MNHEY, CDR2 SVGEGT, per germline. The CDR3 covers 16 residues. The CDR3 sequence: CASSYRRPGTIDTQYF. The CDR3 DNA is TGTGCCAGCAGTTACCGCCGACCGGGAACAATAGATACGCAGTATTTT.

This clonotype was seen a few times. V gene TRBV5-1 combines with J gene TRBJ2-7; 7 nucleotides line up with TRBD2. The J segment lost 2 bases and the V segment lost 0 bases, leaving 5 bases of the junction unmatched. CDR1 is SGHRS, CDR2 YFSETQ, per germline. CDR3 length: 15 residues. In nucleotides, the CDR3 is TGCGCCAGCAGCTTGGATTGGGAGGGCCCCTACGAGCAGTACTTC. The encoded protein is CASSLDWEGPYEQYF.

The V and J genes are TRBV20-1 and TRBJ2-1, with a weak D call TRBD2 (5 bases). V lost 7 bases and J 7 bases, leaving 14 bases between the germline ends. The germline V gene has CDR1 DFQATT and CDR2 SNEGSKA (reference sequence). There are 12 residues in the CDR3. CDR3 region: CSVGEFRNEQFF. CDR3 DNA sequence: TGCAGTGTCGGGGAATTCAGAAATGAGCAGTTCTTC.

The chain employs TRBV6-5 and TRBJ1-2; a weak D match, TRBD1 (6 bases). Germline V CDR1 and CDR2: MNHEY, SVGAGI. This CDR3 has 14 residues. The ends were cut back, 6 bases at V and 7 bases at J, with 18 bases in the middle. CDR3 in DNA: TGTGCCAGCAGACTCCGGGGCGGGGGCGGTGGCTACACCTTC. As protein: CASRLRGGGGGYTF.

V usage is TRBV7-3 and J usage is TRBJ2-2, with 8 bases matching TRBD1. There are 15 residues in the CDR3. Germline lookup yields CDR1 SGHTA and CDR2 FQGTGA. J was trimmed by 1 base and V by 3 bases; bases with no gene match: 1. CDR3: CASSFTGGNTGELFF. CDR3 sequence (DNA): TGTGCCAGCAGCTTCACAGGGGGGAACACCGGGGAGCTGTTTTTT.

This clonotype was seen a handful of times. CDR3 amino acids: CASSPGAYGYTF. The CDR3 nucleotides are TGTGCCAGCAGCCCAGGGGCCTATGGCTACACCTTC. The gene calls are TRBV7-9 and TRBJ1-2; tentative D call: TRBD1 (6 bases). Trimming pared 5 bases from V and 4 bases from J, leaving 8 bases between. The germline V gene has CDR1 SEHNR and CDR2 FQNEAQ (reference sequence). This CDR3 has 12 residues.

The V gene is TRBV15, the J gene TRBJ2-7; 11 bases fit TRBD2. The V gene end was trimmed by 3 bases and the J gene end by 3 bases; junction bases not matched to a gene: 4. The CDR3 contains 15 residues. Germline loops: CDR1 LNHNV, CDR2 YYDKDF (reference sequence). The CDR3 nucleotides read TGTGCCACCAGCAGTGGGACTAGCGGATACTACGAGCAGTACTTC. It codes for CATSSGTSGYYEQYF. The variable domain in full, with the rest retrieved from reference TRBV15 and TRBJ2-7, is DAMVIQNPRYQVTQFGKPVTLSCSQTLNHNVMYWYQQKSSQAPKLLFHYYDKDFNNEADTPDNFQSRRPNTSFCFLDIRSPGLGDTAMYLCATSSGTSGYYEQYFGPGTRLTVT.

This clonotype was counted between two and nine times. The chain links TRBV20-1 to TRBJ2-2; 7 bases are shared with TRBD2. The CDR3 loop spans 15 amino acids. CDR1 is DFQATT and CDR2 is SNEGSKA in the germline V gene (reference sequence). The trim removed 1 base at V and 1 base at J, leaving 3 bases unmatched. CDR3 DNA: TGCAGTGCTAGAGCCCCTAGCGGGAACACCGGGGAGCTGTTTTTT. Protein product: CSARAPSGNTGELFF.

The chain combines TRBV11-2 with TRBJ2-1; D uncertain. Trimming left V 6 bases short and J 12 bases short, with 12 bases between. The CDR3 totals 11 residues. Germline V gene data show CDR1 as SGHAT and CDR2 as FQNNGV. The CDR3 nucleotides read TGTGCCAGCAGTTCAAAGGTCGGGCAGTTCTTC. It translates to CASSSKVGQFF.